Presented here are 5 T cell receptor beta chains from one specimen sequenced in a study of cytomegalovirus exposure and HLA in healthy donors. 60 Vbeta and 13 Jbeta primers were used in PCR. Profiled with immunoSEQ multiplex PCR; TCRdb holds only in-frame clones, not every one. The sample yields more than 110,000 clones, approximately 77% seen once. Material for sequencing was PBMCs. The receptors derive from a woman between 50 and 59 years old in good health and CMV-seronegative.

The chain has TRBV19 and TRBJ1-1; perhaps TRBD1 as D (6 bases). Between the trimmed V and J ends, which lost 5 bases and 3 bases, there was a span of 13 bases. The CDR3 totals 14 residues. Germline values: CDR1 LNHDA, CDR2 SQIVND (reference sequence). The CDR3 DNA is TGTGCCAGTAGTCCCGGGGGGCGCGACACTGAAGCTTTCTTT. This encodes CASSPGGRDTEAFF.

The chain is built from TRBV7-6 and TRBJ2-3; D remains ambiguous. This CDR3 spans 16 amino acids. Trimming stripped 0 bases from V and 0 bases from J, with 10 bases between. Germline V gene lookup returns CDR1 SGHVS and CDR2 FNYEAQ. The chain's CDR3 is CASSLAPERSTDTQYF. The CDR3 bases are TGTGCCAGCAGCTTAGCGCCCGAGAGAAGCACAGATACGCAGTATTTT.

The V call is TRBV6-5, the J call TRBJ2-7; 10 bases are a match to TRBD1. V was clipped by 6 bases and J by 5 bases; unmatched bases: 4. The CDR3 extends over 13 amino acids. Germline CDR1 is MNHEY and CDR2 is SVGAGI. Here the CDR3 DNA reads TGTGCCAGCAGGTCGACAGGGGGCCACGAGCAGTACTTC. Protein sequence: CASRSTGGHEQYF.

The J gene is TRBJ2-3, the V gene TRBV7-9, with TRBD1 identical over 9 bases. CDR1 and CDR2 from the germline V gene are SEHNR and FQNEAQ (reference sequence). The junction had 5 bases not matched to a gene; V was cut back by 6 bases and J by 4 bases. CDR3 length equals 14 residues. The DNA of the CDR3 is TGTGCCAGCAGATGGGACAGGGCAGCAGATACGCAGTATTTT. As protein: CASRWDRAADTQYF. Supplemented by reference TRBV7-9 and TRBJ2-3, the full variable domain reads DTGVSQNPRHKITKRGQNVTFRCDPISEHNRLYWYRQTLGQGPEFLTYFQNEAQLEKSRLLSDRFSAERPKGSFSTLEIQRTEQGDSAMYLCASRWDRAADTQYFGPGTRLTVL.

The J gene is TRBJ1-5, the V gene TRBV28; perhaps TRBD1 as D (6 bases). Germline CDR1 reads MDHEN; CDR2 reads SYDVKM. V dropped 9 bases and J dropped 9 bases, with 21 bases sitting between them. The CDR3 runs to 14 residues. The CDR3 loop reads CASREGEGGRPQHF. DNA for the CDR3: TGTGCCAGTCGAGAGGGGGAGGGGGGTCGGCCCCAGCATTTT.